This passage covers 9 T cell receptor beta chains from one sample sequenced in a study of T cell changes during pregnancy in multiple sclerosis. Sequencing was performed with immunoSEQ multiplex PCR; in TCRdb, only in-frame clones are kept and a portion is missing. Altogether about 51,000 clones are present, roughly 93% being singletons, with the ten largest covering approximately 1.9%. Sequences were derived from peripheral blood, sampled in the second trimester of pregnancy. The receptors here all came from a female donor with multiple sclerosis, enrolled in a pregnancy study.

The chain employs TRBV5-1 and TRBJ1-1; weak D call: TRBD1 (5 bases). This CDR3 comprises 12 residues. Germline-derived CDR1 and CDR2 are SGHRS and YFSETQ. The V end lost 3 bases, the J end lost 4 bases, and 7 bases lay between the germline ends. The CDR3 sequence is CASSWGGTEAFF. CDR3 coding DNA: TGCGCCAGCAGCTGGGGGGGCACTGAAGCTTTCTTT.

This clone was seen a handful of times. This chain connects TRBV7-9 to TRBJ1-2; D gene uncertain. Germline assignment: CDR1 SEHNR and CDR2 FQNEAQ (reference sequence). V shed 8 bases and J shed 4 bases, with 23 bases lying between them. This CDR3 comprises 16 residues. The CDR3 DNA reads TGTGCCAGCCACACAATTAACCGGGAGCCAAGCTATGGCTACACCTTC. This gives the protein CASHTINREPSYGYTF.

The rearrangement joins TRBV11-2 to TRBJ2-7; 9 bases fit TRBD2. Germline assignment: CDR1 SGHAT and CDR2 FQNNGV. V was clipped by 6 bases and J by 2 bases; unmatched bases: 5. The CDR3 runs to 14 residues. CDR3 sequence (DNA): TGTGCCAGCAGACGGGCGGGAGGGCCCTACGAGCAGTACTTC. Its protein is CASRRAGGPYEQYF.

The gene calls are TRBV6-1 and TRBJ2-7; 10 bases line up with TRBD1. This CDR3 region has 16 residues. Trimming removed 3 bases from V and 0 bases from J; junction bases left unmatched: 5. Germline CDR1 is MNHNS and CDR2 is SASEGT. As DNA, the CDR3 is TGTGCCAGCAGTGAGCAAGGGACAGGGGCCTCCTACGAGCAGTACTTC. Protein: CASSEQGTGASYEQYF.

J is TRBJ2-7 and V is TRBV29-1; TRBD1 matches 7 bases. V gave up 7 bases and J gave up 1 base; unmatched junction bases: 13. The V gene's germline CDR1 is SQVTM and CDR2 ANQGSEA. The CDR3 consists of 15 residues. Here the CDR3 reads CSAWTGREQSYEQYF. The CDR3 DNA sequence: TGCAGCGCCTGGACAGGCCGTGAACAGTCCTACGAGCAGTACTTC.

The chain combines TRBV27 with TRBJ2-2; 8 bases agree with TRBD2. Germline lookup yields CDR1 MNHEY and CDR2 SMNVEV (reference sequence). This CDR3 spans 17 amino acids. With 2 bases clipped from V and 6 bases from J, the junction kept 11 bases outside the gene matches. Here the CDR3 reads CASSLRSSGRLAGELFF. For the CDR3, the DNA is TGTGCCAGCAGTTTAAGGTCGAGCGGGAGATTGGCCGGGGAGCTGTTTTTT.

CDR3 coding DNA: TGTGCCAGCTCCCACCGGGACTTCCAGTACTTC. Its protein product is CASSHRDFQYF. The rearrangement uses TRBV7-9 and TRBJ2-4; TRBD2 might be the D (6 bases). V lost 8 bases to trimming and J lost 13 bases, with 15 bases between them. From germline, CDR1 is SEHNR and CDR2 FQNEAQ (reference sequence). The CDR3 is made up of 11 amino acids.

The chain couples TRBV4-1 to TRBJ2-7, with 10 bases lining up with TRBD2. V lost 6 bases and J lost 6; bases outside the gene matches: 5. Germline V CDR1 and CDR2: MGHRA, YSYEKL. The CDR3 consists of 13 residues. For the CDR3, the DNA is TGCGCCAGCAGTGTCCTAGCGGGAGTCGAGCAGTACTTC. Its translation: CASSVLAGVEQYF.

J is TRBJ1-5 and V is TRBV28; D gene uncertain. The CDR3 length is 14 residues. Trimming removed 4 bases from V and 4 bases from J, with 11 bases in between. Per germline, CDR1 MDHEN and CDR2 SYDVKM. The CDR3 is CASSSPGINQPQHF. CDR3 nucleotide sequence: TGTGCCAGCAGTTCCCCGGGAATAAATCAGCCCCAGCATTTT.